The clone carrying this T cell receptor (beta chain) was counted between two and nine times. Its antigen is as yet unknown. This record comes from a study of T cells in Graves' hyperthyroidism and ophthalmopathy. The study, taken as a whole, reports: Most expanded thyroid clonotypes above 0.001 also appeared in blood.

For Graves' hyperthyroidism to be stable, ophthalmopathy could not progress within 18 months. Aged 18 to 65, the patients had hyperthyroidism that was newly diagnosed and had lasted under 2 months. Amplification targeted TCR beta CDR3 regions from RNA transcripts. A first-round RT-PCR of the TCR CDR3 used the HTBI primer set. TCRdb analysed the multiplex PCR reads with MiXCR anew, one entry per CDR3 protein. The sample has roughly 840,000 distinct CDR3 sequences; more than 30% are singletons. CDR1 is SGHTA, CDR2 FQGTGA, per germline. V was shortened by 5 bases and J by 0 bases, with 11 bases between the two germline ends. This CDR3 spans 15 amino acids.

The gene calls are TRBV7-3 and TRBJ1-3; no definite D call. This sequence originates from a man in his late teens or twenties with Graves' hyperthyroidism. The sample taken for sequencing was blood. CDR3 sequence: CASSQDYSSGNTIYF. The CDR3 DNA is TGTGCCAGCAGCCAAGATTACAGCTCTGGAAACACCATATATTTT. The whole variable domain, remainder taken from reference TRBV7-3 and TRBJ1-3, is GAGVSQTPSNKVTEKGKYVELRCDPISGHTALYWYRQSLGQGPEFLIYFQGTGAADDSGLPNDRFFAVRPEGSVSTLKIQRTERGDSAVYLCASSQDYSSGNTIYFGEGSWLTVV.